This T cell receptor beta chain came from a study of cytomegalovirus exposure and HLA in healthy donors. Overall study findings and caveats: Per a prior analysis, the majority of TCR beta V segments were productive roughly 87% or roughly 30% of the time.

V was pared by 3 bases and J by 8 bases, with 19 bases between. The CDR3 runs to 15 residues. CDR1 is LGHNA, CDR2 YNFKEQ, per germline. This clone has just a few counts. As yet, its antigen is unknown. The PCR ran on 60 Vbeta and 13 Jbeta primers. Only in-frame clones appear in the TCRdb table, and some are missing; sequencing was by immunoSEQ multiplex PCR. The sample includes about 130,000 clones, 8% to 9.5% of them seen just once. Donors in the study were healthy people who gave bone marrow. The rearrangement uses TRBV4-2 and TRBJ1-2; a possible D gene is TRBD1 (6 bases). The receptor was isolated from a man aged 35 to 55 in good health and CMV-seronegative. Sequencing used PBMCs. The CDR3 DNA sequence: TGTGCCAGCAGCCAGGCAAGGGACACCTCCAGCGGCTACACCTTC. This translates into CASSQARDTSSGYTF.